A single sample gave rise to the 30 T cell receptor beta chains below, sequenced in a study of blood T cells in healthy people across ages (dated by TCRdb to the mid-2010s). The library was generated by 5' RACE. Reads for this sample came from an Illumina HiSeq 2500. A second PCR of roughly 7 to 11 cycles was performed with a sample-barcoded 5' primer and a J-beta primer mix. The public reads were run again by TCRdb, first through fastp at Q25 and then through MiXCR, and only productive beta chains were kept. A single entry per CDR3 protein holds the most common genes and DNA from its merged rows. This sample has about 930,000 distinct CDR3 sequences in its table, and under 35% of those were observed once. Jointly, the top ten make up about 9.4% of the sample. The sample was also linked to a second study, of T cells of mothers and their children.

Source material: blood. Source of these receptors: a woman between 40 and 50 years old in good health.

The chain links TRBV7-2 to TRBJ1-1; D is ambiguous. Looked up from germline, CDR1 is SGHTA and CDR2 is FQGNSA. V was cut by 5 bases and J by 3 bases, with 16 bases left in between. The CDR3 loop spans 15 amino acids. CDR3 region: CASSEQSRIDTEAFF. The CDR3, as DNA: TGTGCCAGCAGCGAACAATCTCGTATAGACACTGAAGCTTTCTTT.

The CDR3 DNA is TGTGCCAGCAGTTCCTCCCAGCCAGCCCTGACAGATACGCAGTATTTT. As protein: CASSSSQPALTDTQYF. This sequence joins TRBV27 and TRBJ2-3; D is unresolved. V gave up 4 bases and J gave up 3 bases, with 17 bases separating them. The CDR3 consists of 16 residues. Per germline, CDR1 MNHEY and CDR2 SMNVEV (reference sequence).

This clonotype came up many times. The J gene is TRBJ2-3, the V gene TRBV29-1; D uncertain. Germline assignment: CDR1 SQVTM and CDR2 ANQGSEA. The CDR3 runs to 13 residues. Trimming pared 4 bases from V and 2 bases from J, leaving 10 bases between. The CDR3 bases are TGCAGCGTTGTGAGCCTCCTCACAGATACGCAGTATTTT. Translation gives CSVVSLLTDTQYF.

V is TRBV20-1 and J is TRBJ2-1; the match to TRBD2 covers 11 bases. The CDR3 length is 18 residues. Trimming at V came to 3 bases and at J to 0 bases, leaving 10 bases not matched to a gene. Germline CDR1 is DFQATT and CDR2 is SNEGSKA (reference sequence). The chain's CDR3 is CSARVLAGGRSSYNEQFF. CDR3 in DNA: TGCAGTGCTAGGGTCCTAGCGGGGGGTCGAAGCTCCTACAATGAGCAGTTCTTC.

This clonotype appeared a single time. V usage is TRBV7-2 and J usage is TRBJ2-7; TRBD2 matches at 12 bases. CDR3 length equals 17 residues. V shed 1 base, J shed 2 bases, and the junction held 6 bases outside the gene matches. From germline, CDR1 is SGHTA and CDR2 FQGNSA. The CDR3 DNA reads TGTGCCAGCAGCTTAGAAGGACTAGCGGGGTATCCCTACGAGCAGTACTTC. It codes for CASSLEGLAGYPYEQYF.

The chain has TRBV7-8 and TRBJ2-7, with 10 nucleotides matching TRBD2. Germline CDR1 reads SGHVS; CDR2 reads FQNEAQ. After removal of 4 bases from V and 4 bases from J, the junction contained 7 bases not matched to a gene. This CDR3 comprises 15 residues. CDR3 DNA: TGTGCCAGCAGCTCTAAAGCGGGGGGGGGGTACGAGCAGTACTTC. Its translation is CASSSKAGGGYEQYF.

Concerning this clonotype itself: Germline is not matched at one junction end, which may reflect a read error. The chain uses TRBV6-6 and TRBJ2-3, with 10 nucleotides matching TRBD2. CDR1 is MNHNY, CDR2 SVGAGI, per germline (reference sequence). There are 16 residues in the CDR3. The chain's CDR3 is CVSRALAGRPRDTQYF. The CDR3 nucleotides read TGTGTCAGCAGGGCACTAGCGGGGCGGCCAAGGGATACGCAGTATTTT.

This clonotype was counted at least ten times. The chain couples TRBV6-4 to TRBJ2-1; 7 bases match TRBD1. V trimming: 2 bases; J trimming: 1 base; junction bases outside the gene matches: 5. This CDR3 is 16 amino acids long. The germline V gene encodes CDR1 MRHNA and CDR2 SNTAGT. The CDR3 DNA follows: TGTGCCAGCAGTGACGGTGGGACAGTATCCTACAATGAGCAGTTCTTC. Translated: CASSDGGTVSYNEQFF.

There are a few counts of this clonotype. This chain joins TRBV7-2 and TRBJ2-1, with TRBD2 matching over 9 bases. The germline CDR1 and CDR2 sequences are SGHTA and FQGNSA. V was clipped by 2 bases and J by 4 bases; unmatched bases: 6. This CDR3 is 16 amino acids long. DNA of the CDR3: TGTGCCAGCAGCTTAACAGGCAGCGGGGGGTACAATGAGCAGTTCTTC. Residues: CASSLTGSGGYNEQFF.

The chain joins TRBV12-3 or TRBV12-4 to TRBJ1-4; D call uncertain. The V end was cut by 6 bases, the J end by 8 bases, with 10 bases between. The CDR3 covers 12 residues. CDR3 in DNA: TGTGCCAGCAGCAACAGCGGGGAAAAACTGTTTTTT. As protein: CASSNSGEKLFF.

The chain carries TRBV5-1 and TRBJ1-1; D uncertain. V lost 0 bases to trimming and J lost 10 bases, with 10 bases between them. The V gene's germline CDR1 is SGHRS and CDR2 YFSETQ. The CDR3 contains 12 residues. The CDR3 loop is CASSLEGKRAFF. The CDR3 nucleotides are TGCGCCAGCAGCTTGGAGGGCAAAAGAGCTTTCTTT. Based on the CDR3 plus reference TRBV5-1 and TRBJ1-1, the full variable domain is KAGVTQTPRYLIKTRGQQVTLSCSPISGHRSVSWYQQTPGQGLQFLFEYFSETQRNKGNFPGRFSGRQFSNSRSEMNVSTLELGDSALYLCASSLEGKRAFFGQGTRLTVV.

This clonotype has ten or more counts. CDR3 in amino acids: CASYGVGVRYNEQFF. The CDR3 nucleotides are TGTGCCAGCTATGGGGTAGGGGTCCGGTACAATGAGCAGTTCTTC. The chain combines TRBV6-1 with TRBJ2-1; D may be TRBD1 (5 bases). The germline V gene encodes CDR1 MNHNS and CDR2 SASEGT. The CDR3 has 15 residues. The germline V and J ends were trimmed by 8 bases and 4 bases, with 18 bases remaining between them.

This clonotype was found a few times. This rearrangement joins TRBV6-6 to TRBJ1-2; tentatively, D is TRBD1 (5 bases). Germline V gene lookup returns CDR1 MNHNY and CDR2 SVGAGI (reference sequence). V was shortened by 6 bases and J by 8 bases, with 10 bases between the two germline ends. This CDR3 spans 11 amino acids. As DNA, the CDR3 is TGTGCCAGCAGCCGCAGGGACGGCTACACCTTC. This gives the protein CASSRRDGYTF.

This clonotype was seen many times. The chain is built from TRBV28 and TRBJ2-7; D is perhaps TRBD1 (5 bases). Germline V gene lookup returns CDR1 MDHEN and CDR2 SYDVKM. The V end lost 3 bases, the J end lost 1 base, and 13 bases lay between the germline ends. CDR3 length: 15 amino acids. CDR3 nucleotides: TGTGCCAGCAGTTTTCTTGGGGCGATATCCTACGAGCAGTACTTC. Protein product: CASSFLGAISYEQYF.

DNA of the CDR3: TGTGCCAGCATCAACCGGGACAGCAACACAGATACGCAGTATTTT. It encodes CASINRDSNTDTQYF. V gene TRBV7-8 combines with J gene TRBJ2-3; 7 bases are a match to TRBD1. This CDR3 has 15 amino acids. The V segment lost 7 bases and the J segment 2 bases; nucleotides outside the gene matches: 9. Germline CDR1 and CDR2: SGHVS and FQNEAQ.

This clonotype was detected many times. The rearrangement joins TRBV29-1 to TRBJ2-1; TRBD1 might be the D (5 bases). The V end lost 3 bases, the J end lost 6 bases, and 9 bases lay between the germline ends. Germline V gene lookup returns CDR1 SQVTM and CDR2 ANQGSEA. This CDR3 contains 12 residues. CDR3 nucleotide sequence: TGCAGCGTTGATAGGGGTTTCAATGAGCAGTTCTTC. Translated: CSVDRGFNEQFF.

The rearrangement joins TRBV9 to TRBJ2-5, with a weak D call TRBD2 (6 bases). The CDR3 is 14 residues long. Trimming removed 4 bases at V and 3 bases at J, with 13 bases between. Per the germline V gene, CDR1 is SGDLS and CDR2 is YYNGEE. CDR3 in amino acids: CASSPASSEETQYF. The DNA for the CDR3 is TGTGCCAGCAGCCCCGCGTCTAGCGAAGAGACCCAGTACTTC.

This clonotype appeared many times. The genes are TRBV10-3 and TRBJ2-1; D ambiguous. The CDR3 length is 15 residues. Germline V lookup: CDR1 ENHRY, CDR2 SYGVKD. V lost 2 bases to trimming and J lost 0 bases, with 8 bases between them. The CDR3 bases are TGTGCCATCAGTGAGGGGCCCCCCTCCTACAATGAGCAGTTCTTC. Translating gives CAISEGPPSYNEQFF.

Of note for this clonotype: A single base separates this from a much larger clone, so it may be a read error. V gene TRBV7-2 combines with J gene TRBJ1-5, with a tentative D call TRBD1 (5 bases). Germline CDR1 and CDR2: SGHTA and FQGNSA. The CDR3 consists of 15 residues. CDR3 region: CASSPRVMSNQPRHF. Here the CDR3 DNA reads TGTGCCAGCAGCCCCAGGGTCATGAGCAATCAGCCCCGGCATTTT.

The chain combines TRBV15 with TRBJ1-3; possibly TRBD1 for D (6 bases). Germline CDR1 LNHNV, CDR2 YYDKDF (reference sequence). The CDR3 extends over 16 amino acids. V lost 3 bases and J 0 bases, leaving 12 bases between the germline ends. The CDR3 DNA sequence: TGTGCCACCAGCAGTCGCGTGACAGGCTCTGGAAACACCATATATTTT. Amino acid sequence: CATSSRVTGSGNTIYF.

The V call is TRBV4-3, the J call TRBJ1-2, with D unresolved. This CDR3 contains 15 residues. Germline CDR1 is LGHNA and CDR2 is YSLEER. Trimming stripped 0 bases from V and 5 bases from J, with 13 bases between. For the CDR3, the DNA is TGCGCCAGCAGCCAAGATTTGGGTGTTTTATATGGCTACACCTTC. It is translated as CASSQDLGVLYGYTF.

The chain is built from TRBV7-2 and TRBJ2-3, with 8 bases aligning to TRBD2. The germline gives CDR1 SGHTA, CDR2 FQGNSA. This CDR3 region has 13 residues. With V trimmed by 10 bases and J by 1 base, 4 bases remained unmatched. DNA of the CDR3: TGTGCCACCCAAGCGGGGGGCACAGATACGCAGTATTTT. Translating it yields CATQAGGTDTQYF.

In its sample, this clonotype was seen many times. This rearrangement joins TRBV24-1 to TRBJ2-3; D tentatively reads TRBD1 or TRBD2 (5 bases each). The V gene's germline CDR1 is KGHDR and CDR2 SFDVKD. CDR3 length: 16 amino acids. V lost 3 bases and J 1 base, leaving 13 bases between the germline ends. CDR3 DNA sequence: TGTGCCACCAGTGATCGTGAGGGGAGTGGCACAGATACGCAGTATTTT. Residues: CATSDREGSGTDTQYF.

This clonotype came up a few times. The junction differs from germline at one of its ends, possibly a read error. The rearrangement links TRBV4-1 to TRBJ2-1, with TRBD1 matching 8 bases. CDR1 and CDR2 (germline): MGHRA, YSYEKL. The CDR3 spans 13 residues. The CDR3 is CASSLGQVNGQFF. In nucleotides, the CDR3 is TGCGCCAGCAGCCTGGGACAGGTCAATGGGCAGTTCTTC.

Only a few counts were recorded for this clonotype. The chain combines TRBV7-2 with TRBJ2-3; 7 bases match TRBD2. The V gene end was trimmed by 5 bases and the J gene end by 2 bases; junction bases not matched to a gene: 7. Germline V lookup: CDR1 SGHTA, CDR2 FQGNSA. CDR3 length equals 15 residues. The CDR3 region has the DNA TGTGCCAGCAGCGAGGTCGGGGGGACCACAGATACGCAGTATTTT. Translation: CASSEVGGTTDTQYF.

CDR3 in DNA: TGTGCCAGCAGTTCCAATTCTGGAAACACCATATATTTT. The encoded protein is CASSSNSGNTIYF. The chain uses TRBV6-6 and TRBJ1-3; D unclear. Trimming removed 4 bases at V and 1 base at J, with 5 bases between. Looked up from germline, CDR1 is MNHNY and CDR2 is SVGAGI (reference sequence). This CDR3 is built from 13 residues.

This clonotype has at least ten counts. J is TRBJ2-7 and V is TRBV6-6, with no clear D. Trimming removed 0 bases at V and 5 bases at J, with 5 bases between. The CDR3 is made up of 12 amino acids. Germline lookup yields CDR1 MNHNY and CDR2 SVGAGI (reference sequence). CDR3 sequence reads: CASSYSGDEQYF. CDR3 sequence (DNA): TGTGCCAGCAGTTACTCTGGAGACGAGCAGTACTTC.

This chain uses TRBV28 with TRBJ2-7, with D unresolved. Deletions cut 3 bases from V and 5 bases from J, with 2 bases between. Germline loops: CDR1 MDHEN, CDR2 SYDVKM. The CDR3 has 10 amino acids. This CDR3 is CASSLHEQYF. The DNA for the CDR3 is TGTGCCAGCAGTTTGCACGAGCAGTACTTC.

As regards this clonotype: A much larger clone is a single base away; this may be a read error. The chain employs TRBV27 and TRBJ2-1, with 8 bases matching TRBD1. The length of the CDR3 is 15 residues. Germline V gene sequence: CDR1 MNHEY, CDR2 SMNVEV (reference sequence). Unmatched junction bases numbered 13, after V lost 10 bases and J lost 5 bases. CDR3 DNA sequence: TGTGCCATCCGTTCCCAGGGGGCCAACAACAATGAGCAGTTCTTC. It specifies CAIRSQGANNNEQFF.

The V gene is TRBV24-1, the J gene TRBJ1-5; TRBD1 aligns across 10 bases. CDR3 length: 16 residues. Germline lookup yields CDR1 KGHDR and CDR2 SFDVKD. After removal of 4 bases from V and 5 bases from J, the junction contained 7 bases not matched to a gene. The DNA for the CDR3 is TGTGCCACCAGTGACAACGACAGGGGGCTGGATCAGCCCCAGCATTTT. Translating it yields CATSDNDRGLDQPQHF.